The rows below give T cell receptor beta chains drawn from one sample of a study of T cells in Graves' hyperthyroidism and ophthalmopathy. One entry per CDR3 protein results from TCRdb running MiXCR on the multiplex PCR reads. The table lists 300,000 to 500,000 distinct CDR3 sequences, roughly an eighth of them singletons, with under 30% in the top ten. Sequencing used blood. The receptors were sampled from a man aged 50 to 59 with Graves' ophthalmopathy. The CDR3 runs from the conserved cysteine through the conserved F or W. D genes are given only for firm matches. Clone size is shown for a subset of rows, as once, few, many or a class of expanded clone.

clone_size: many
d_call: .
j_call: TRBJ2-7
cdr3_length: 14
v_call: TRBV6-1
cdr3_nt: TGTGCCAGCAGTGTACCGGGGCGACCCTACGAGCAGTACTTC
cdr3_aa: CASSVPGRPYEQYF

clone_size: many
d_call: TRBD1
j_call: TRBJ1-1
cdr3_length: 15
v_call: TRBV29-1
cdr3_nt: TGCAGCGCCGGGACAGGGGACGGGCAGTTCCCTGAAGCTTTCTTT
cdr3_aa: CSAGTGDGQFPEAFF

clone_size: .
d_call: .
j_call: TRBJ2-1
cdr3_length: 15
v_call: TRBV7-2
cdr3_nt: TGTGCCAGCAGCTTAAGGTGGTTATCCTACAATGAGCAGTTCTTC
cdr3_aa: CASSLRWLSYNEQFF

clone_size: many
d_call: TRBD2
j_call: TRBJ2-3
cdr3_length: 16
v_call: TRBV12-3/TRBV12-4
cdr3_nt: TGTGCCAGCACTCCGGGACTAGCGGGACGCACAGATACGCAGTATTTT
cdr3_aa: CASTPGLAGRTDTQYF

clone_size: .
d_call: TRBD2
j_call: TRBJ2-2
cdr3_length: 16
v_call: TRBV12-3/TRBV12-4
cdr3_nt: TGTGCCAGCAGACTGACGGGCCGGCGGGGGACCGGGGAGCTGCTTTTT
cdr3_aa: CASRLTGRRGTGELLF

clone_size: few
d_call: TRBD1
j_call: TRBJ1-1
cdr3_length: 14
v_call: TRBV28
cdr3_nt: TGTGCCAGCAGTACGAACAGGGGGCACACTGAAGCTTTCTTT
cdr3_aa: CASSTNRGHTEAFF

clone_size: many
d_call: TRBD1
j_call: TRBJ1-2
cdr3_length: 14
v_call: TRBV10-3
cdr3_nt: TGTGCCTCAGCGGGGGGGACAGGGGAATATGGCTACACCTTC
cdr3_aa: CASAGGTGEYGYTF

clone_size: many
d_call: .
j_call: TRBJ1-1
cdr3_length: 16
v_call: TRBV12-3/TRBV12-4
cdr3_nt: TGTGCCAGCAGTTTAGGTCTTATGGGGCTGCGCACTGAAGCTTTCTTT
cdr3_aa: CASSLGLMGLRTEAFF

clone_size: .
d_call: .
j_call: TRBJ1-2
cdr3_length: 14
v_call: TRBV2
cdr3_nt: TGTGCCAGCAGTGAAAAGGCAGGGGCCTATGGCTACACCTTC
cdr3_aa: CASSEKAGAYGYTF

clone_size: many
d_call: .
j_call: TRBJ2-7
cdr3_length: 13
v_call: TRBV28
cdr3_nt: TGTGCCAGCAGTTTTGGAGACTCCTACGAGCAGTACTTC
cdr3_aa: CASSFGDSYEQYF

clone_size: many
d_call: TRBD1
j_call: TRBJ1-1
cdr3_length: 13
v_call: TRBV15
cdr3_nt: TGTGCCACCAGCAGGGATGGGACAGAAGAAGCTTTCTTT
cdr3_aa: CATSRDGTEEAFF

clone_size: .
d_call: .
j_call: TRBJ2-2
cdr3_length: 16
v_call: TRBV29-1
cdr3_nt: TGCAGCGTGCGACAAGTCGGGAAGGGTAACACCGGGGAGCTGTTTTTT
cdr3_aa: CSVRQVGKGNTGELFF

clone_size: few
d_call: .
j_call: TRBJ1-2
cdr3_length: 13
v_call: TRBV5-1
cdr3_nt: TGCGCCAGCAGCTTGGCCGCACTCTATGGCTACACCTTC
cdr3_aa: CASSLAALYGYTF

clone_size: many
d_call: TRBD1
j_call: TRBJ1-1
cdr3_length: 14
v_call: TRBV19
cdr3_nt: TGTGCCAGTAGTCCGGACAGGCTCGGCACTGAAGCTTTCTTT
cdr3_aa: CASSPDRLGTEAFF

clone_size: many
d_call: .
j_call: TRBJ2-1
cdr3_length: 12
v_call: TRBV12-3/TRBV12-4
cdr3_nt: TGTGCCAGCAGTTTGAAGAACAATGAGCAGTTCTTC
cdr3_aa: CASSLKNNEQFF

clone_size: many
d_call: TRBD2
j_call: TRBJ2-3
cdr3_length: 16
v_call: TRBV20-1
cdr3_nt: TGCAGTGCTAGGTACCCCGAGGTAGCGGGATCGGATACGCAGTATTTT
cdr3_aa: CSARYPEVAGSDTQYF